Presented here are 14 T cell receptor beta chains from one specimen sequenced in a study of cytomegalovirus exposure and HLA in healthy donors. In the PCR, 60 Vbeta and 13 Jbeta primers were used. TCRdb keeps only in-frame clones here, not all; method: immunoSEQ multiplex PCR. This sample carries under 200,000 clones, 79% of them seen once, and the ten largest clones take 0.69%. The sample was PBMCs. The receptor set was obtained from a woman between 35 and 50 years old in good health and CMV-seronegative.

This clone was recorded a few times. The rearrangement uses TRBV4-3 and TRBJ1-5, with 7 nucleotides matching TRBD1. The CDR3 is made up of 14 amino acids. V was clipped by 1 base and J by 4 bases; unmatched bases: 1. Germline values: CDR1 LGHNA, CDR2 YSLEER. This CDR3 reads CASSQAQGNQPQHF. The CDR3 coding sequence is TGCGCCAGCAGCCAAGCACAGGGGAATCAGCCCCAGCATTTT.

The rearrangement joins TRBV10-3 to TRBJ2-1, with 10 bases lining up with TRBD1. The CDR3 contains 13 residues. After removal of 11 bases from V and 9 bases from J, the junction contained 10 bases not matched to a gene. Germline V gene lookup returns CDR1 ENHRY and CDR2 SYGVKD. The CDR3 DNA sequence: TGTGCCGGCCGTTGGGACAGGGGCGCTGAGCAGTTCTTC. Amino acid sequence: CAGRWDRGAEQFF.

The chain carries TRBV28 and TRBJ2-7, with TRBD2 matching 7 bases. V gave up 6 bases and J gave up 5 bases; unmatched junction bases: 16. The CDR3 contains 16 residues. CDR1 is MDHEN, CDR2 SYDVKM, per germline. This CDR3 reads CASSPPSGWGGDEQYF. The CDR3 nucleotides read TGTGCCAGCAGCCCCCCCAGCGGGTGGGGGGGTGACGAGCAGTACTTC.

This chain connects TRBV6-4 to TRBJ1-1; D may be TRBD1 (6 bases). The length of the CDR3 is 14 residues. The germline CDR1 and CDR2 sequences are MRHNA and SNTAGT. Trimming took 4 bases from V and 1 from J, leaving 10 bases between them. CDR3 protein: CASSADRWNTEAFF. CDR3 coding DNA: TGTGCCAGCAGTGCCGACAGGTGGAACACTGAAGCTTTCTTT.

The chain carries TRBV6-5 and TRBJ1-2; D remains unclear. Germline CDR1 is MNHEY and CDR2 is SVGAGI. Trimming cost V 0 bases and J 5 bases, with 10 bases left between them. CDR3 length: 14 residues. The CDR3 DNA sequence: TGTGCCAGCAGTTACTCCCCCCATAGATATGGCTACACCTTC. As protein: CASSYSPHRYGYTF.

This rearrangement joins TRBV30 to TRBJ1-6, with D unclear. Per the germline V gene, CDR1 is GTSNPN and CDR2 is SVGIG (reference sequence). V was pared by 2 bases and J by 2 bases, with 10 bases between. The CDR3 runs to 15 residues. For the CDR3, the DNA is TGTGCCTGGAGTCCAGAAATCGCCTATAATTCACCCCTCCACTTT. It codes for CAWSPEIAYNSPLHF.

The rearrangement links TRBV5-4 to TRBJ1-5; D gene ambiguous. Germline V gene sequence: CDR1 SGHNT, CDR2 YYREEE (reference sequence). The CDR3 sequence is 12 residues long. The germline V and J ends were trimmed by 4 bases and 3 bases, with 5 bases remaining between them. The CDR3 is CASSGPNQPQHF. The CDR3 DNA sequence: TGTGCCAGCAGCGGCCCCAATCAGCCCCAGCATTTT.

The chain carries TRBV5-4 and TRBJ2-1, with unresolved D. Trimming pared 3 bases from V and 0 bases from J, leaving 4 bases between. The CDR3 runs 13 residues. Per germline, CDR1 SGHNT and CDR2 YYREEE (reference sequence). The CDR3 sequence is CASSSSSYNEQFF. CDR3 coding DNA: TGTGCCAGCAGCTCGAGCTCCTACAATGAGCAGTTCTTC.

V gene TRBV29-1 combines with J gene TRBJ2-2; possibly TRBD1 for D (6 bases). Per the germline V gene, CDR1 is SQVTM and CDR2 is ANQGSEA. The V and J ends lost 4 bases and 2 bases respectively, with 17 bases between them. The CDR3 is made up of 16 amino acids. CDR3 in amino acids: CSVVGQTGLNTGELFF. The DNA of the CDR3 is TGCAGCGTTGTTGGGCAGACAGGACTTAACACCGGGGAGCTGTTTTTT.

The chain employs TRBV2 and TRBJ1-2, with D maybe TRBD1 (6 bases). V was cut by 4 bases and J by 3 bases, with 9 bases left in between. The CDR3 length is 13 residues. Germline CDR1 SNHLY, CDR2 FYNNEI. CDR3 nucleotide sequence: TGTGCCAGCAGTGGGGCAGGGGACTATGGCTACACCTTC. This translates into CASSGAGDYGYTF.

V and J are TRBV6-6 and TRBJ1-5; D unresolved. Germline V gene data show CDR1 as MNHNY and CDR2 as SVGAGI (reference sequence). This CDR3 has 13 amino acids. V was pared by 6 bases and J by 9 bases, with 15 bases between. CDR3 sequence: CASSTGLGGPQHF. The CDR3 nucleotides read TGTGCCAGCAGCACCGGACTGGGCGGGCCCCAGCATTTT.

This clone was observed a few times. This rearrangement joins TRBV4-3 to TRBJ2-7; 10 bases are a match to TRBD2. The CDR3 consists of 17 residues. From germline, CDR1 is LGHNA and CDR2 YSLEER. V gave up 4 bases and J gave up 3 bases; unmatched junction bases: 12. CDR3: CASSRTPSGSSFYEQYF. The CDR3, as DNA: TGCGCCAGCAGCCGGACCCCTAGCGGGAGTAGTTTCTACGAGCAGTACTTC.

The CDR3 bases are TGTGCCAGCAGCTCTCAAGAGACCCAGTACTTC. Its translation: CASSSQETQYF. The chain combines TRBV7-8 with TRBJ2-5; D is unresolved. Trimming cost V 4 bases and J 2 bases, with 2 bases left between them. CDR1 is SGHVS and CDR2 is FQNEAQ in the germline V gene. CDR3 length: 11 amino acids.

The genes are TRBV11-2 and TRBJ1-5; tentatively, D is TRBD1 (5 bases). CDR1 and CDR2 from the germline V gene are SGHAT and FQNNGV. The CDR3 is 14 amino acids. Trimming left V 5 bases short and J 10 bases short, with 18 bases between. The DNA of the CDR3 is TGTGCCAGCAGCACGAAAGGGTTAGGGGTACCCCAGCATTTT. Protein product: CASSTKGLGVPQHF.